These 14 T cell receptor beta chains originate from one sample sequenced in a study of shared clonotypes between healthy human individuals. Only in-frame clones appear in the TCRdb table, and some are missing; sequencing was by immunoSEQ multiplex PCR. This sample has 400,000 to 600,000 clones, with approximately 94% found just once. The sequenced material came from naive CD4+ T cells sorted from blood. Specified subset: CD45RA+ positively selected. The receptors here all came from a woman aged 25 to 39 in good health.

On this clone: Given a much more abundant clone one base away, this may be a read error. This specimen includes other DNA sequences encoding the same CDR3. The rearrangement joins TRBV11-2 to TRBJ2-5, with unresolved D. This CDR3 comprises 11 residues. Germline V lookup: CDR1 SGHAT, CDR2 FQNNGV. Trimming removed 3 bases at V and 2 bases at J, with 1 base between. The CDR3 coding sequence is TGTGCCAGCAGCTTTCAAGAGACCCAGTACTTC. Its protein is CASSFQETQYF. Full variable domain (remainder filled in from reference TRBV11-2 and TRBJ2-5): EAGVAQSPRYKIIEKRQSVAFWCNPISGHATLYWYQQILGQGPKLLIQFQNNGVVDDSQLPKDRFSAERLKGVDSTLKIQPAKLEDSAVYLCASSFQETQYFGPGTRLLVL.

The J gene is TRBJ1-5, the V gene TRBV7-2; 9 bases are shared with TRBD1. Germline trimming cut 2 bases from V and 1 base from J; bases unmatched to any gene: 9. Germline assignment: CDR1 SGHTA and CDR2 FQGNSA. This CDR3 spans 18 amino acids. The chain's CDR3 is CASSLYGQGWVSNQPQHF. The DNA for the CDR3 is TGTGCCAGCAGCTTATACGGACAGGGGTGGGTGAGCAATCAGCCCCAGCATTTT.

J is TRBJ2-3 and V is TRBV27, with D hard to call. Between the trimmed V and J ends, which lost 5 bases and 0 bases, there was a span of 18 bases. The CDR3 sequence is 17 residues long. Germline V gene data show CDR1 as MNHEY and CDR2 as SMNVEV (reference sequence). CDR3 DNA sequence: TGTGCCAGCAGTACCAAGACATCCTCCACAAGCACAGATACGCAGTATTTT. Translated, it gives CASSTKTSSTSTDTQYF.

This chain joins TRBV6-1 and TRBJ1-5; D gene uncertain. The CDR3 runs 15 residues. CDR1 is MNHNS, CDR2 SASEGT, per germline. V shed 0 bases and J shed 6 bases, with 12 bases lying between them. CDR3 coding DNA: TGTGCCAGCAGTGAAGCCCGGGAAATCACTCAGCCCCAGCATTTT. It translates to CASSEAREITQPQHF.

On this clone: Distinct nucleotide sequences in the sample also encode this CDR3. V gene TRBV7-9 combines with J gene TRBJ1-2; 8 bases map to TRBD1. V dropped 4 bases and J dropped 8; count of bases not matched to a gene: 9. Germline CDR1 and CDR2: SEHNR and FQNEAQ (reference sequence). The CDR3 sequence is 14 residues long. CDR3 nucleotide sequence: TGTGCCAGCAGCTCGTTATTACAGGGGGGGGGCTACACCTTC. It specifies CASSSLLQGGGYTF.

This rearrangement joins TRBV28 to TRBJ2-5, with 7 bases fitting TRBD1. Germline V lookup: CDR1 MDHEN, CDR2 SYDVKM. Trimming removed 6 bases from V and 2 bases from J; junction bases left unmatched: 9. CDR3 length: 15 amino acids. CDR3 DNA: TGTGCCAGCAGCTTGATGACAGGGCAACAAGAGACCCAGTACTTC. Its translation is CASSLMTGQQETQYF.

This clone appeared once. The chain employs TRBV5-1 and TRBJ2-3; 11 nucleotides align to TRBD2. This CDR3 region has 16 residues. V lost 5 bases, J lost 5 bases, and 10 bases stayed unmatched. CDR1 and CDR2 from the germline V gene are SGHRS and YFSETQ. In nucleotides, the CDR3 is TGCGCCAGCAGTCTTAATAGCGGGAGGGCGGGAGATACGCAGTATTTT. It translates to CASSLNSGRAGDTQYF.

The chain recombines TRBV21-1 with TRBJ2-7. TRBV21-1 constitutes a pseudogene. This CDR3 has 13 amino acids. CDR3 in amino acids: CASSKVYHYEQYF. In DNA, the CDR3 is TGTGCCAGCAGCAAAGTGTATCACTACGAGCAGTACTTC.

The gene calls are TRBV5-1 and TRBJ2-5, with TRBD1 as a possible D gene (5 bases). The CDR3 runs to 15 residues. Trimming cost V 0 bases and J 0 bases, with 9 bases left between them. Looked up from germline, CDR1 is SGHRS and CDR2 is YFSETQ. CDR3 nucleotides: TGCGCCAGCAGCTTGGGAGTAGGGGACCAAGAGACCCAGTACTTC. It translates to CASSLGVGDQETQYF.

This clone was detected once. This chain uses TRBV28 with TRBJ2-7; 7 positions agree with TRBD1. With 3 bases clipped from V and 3 bases from J, the junction kept 2 bases outside the gene matches. There are 13 residues in the CDR3. The germline V gene has CDR1 MDHEN and CDR2 SYDVKM. The CDR3 loop reads CASSLRGLYEQYF. CDR3 DNA: TGTGCCAGCAGTTTGAGGGGGCTCTACGAGCAGTACTTC.

The chain links TRBV11-2 to TRBJ2-5, with TRBD2 matching over 13 bases. The ends lost 5 bases at V and 1 base at J; junction bases unmatched: 7. The CDR3 extends over 17 amino acids. Germline V gene sequence: CDR1 SGHAT, CDR2 FQNNGV. This CDR3 reads CASSHGTSGMIQETQYF. In DNA form, the CDR3 reads TGTGCCAGCAGCCATGGGACTAGCGGGATGATCCAAGAGACCCAGTACTTC.

V gene TRBV14 combines with J gene TRBJ2-2; D perhaps matches TRBD1 (6 bases). This CDR3 spans 14 amino acids. Germline values: CDR1 SGHDN, CDR2 FVKESK. V lost 3 bases, J lost 6 bases, and 11 bases lay in between. This CDR3 reads CASSHQGYPGELFF. CDR3 coding DNA: TGTGCCAGCAGCCATCAGGGGTACCCCGGGGAGCTGTTTTTT.

This chain links TRBV11-2 with TRBJ2-5; TRBD2 might be the D (6 bases). Trimming took off 5 bases at V and 7 bases at J, with 17 bases between the two ends. The CDR3 runs to 14 residues. CDR1 is SGHAT, CDR2 FQNNGV, per germline. CDR3 nucleotides: TGTGCCAGCAGCGGCCTAGCGTTCGAGGGGACCCAGTACTTC. Translating it yields CASSGLAFEGTQYF.

This sequence joins TRBV15 and TRBJ2-7; D perhaps matches TRBD1 (5 bases). Germline CDR1 is LNHNV and CDR2 is YYDKDF (reference sequence). V was cut by 1 base and J by 4 bases, with 14 bases left in between. CDR3 length equals 15 residues. CDR3 protein: CATSRGTQGRYEQYF. The CDR3 region has the DNA TGTGCCACCAGCAGAGGAACCCAGGGCAGGTACGAGCAGTACTTC.